These 2 T cell receptor beta chains were all obtained from the same sample, sequenced in a study of graft-versus-host responses after intestinal transplantation. Measured with immunoSEQ multiplex PCR; TCRdb has only the in-frame clones, and not every one. This repertoire shows some 150,000 clones, 92% found once; its top ten account for around 0.19%. Their recognized antigens are unknown. The sample consisted of unstimulated CD4+ T cells sorted from spleen or lymph node cells, taken before intestinal transplant. The receptor set was obtained from a human donor who received an intestinal transplant.

V is TRBV28 and J is TRBJ2-7; D unclear. Deletions cut 4 bases from V and 2 bases from J, with 3 bases between. The CDR3 totals 11 residues. Germline V gives CDR1 MDHEN, CDR2 SYDVKM. The CDR3 spells CASSYTYEQYF. DNA of the CDR3: TGTGCCAGCAGTTACACCTACGAGCAGTACTTC. Supplemented by reference TRBV28 and TRBJ2-7, the full variable domain reads DVKVTQSSRYLVKRTGEKVFLECVQDMDHENMFWYRQDPGLGLRLIYFSYDVKMKEKGDIPEGYSVSREKKERFSLILESASTNQTSMYLCASSYTYEQYFGPGTRLTVT.

V usage is TRBV9 and J usage is TRBJ1-3; D not certain. The germline V gene encodes CDR1 SGDLS and CDR2 YYNGEE. V lost 10 bases and J 3 bases, leaving 11 bases between the germline ends. The CDR3 consists of 12 residues. For the CDR3, the DNA is TGTGCCTCCGGGGTAGGTGGAAACACCATATATTTT. Translating gives CASGVGGNTIYF.